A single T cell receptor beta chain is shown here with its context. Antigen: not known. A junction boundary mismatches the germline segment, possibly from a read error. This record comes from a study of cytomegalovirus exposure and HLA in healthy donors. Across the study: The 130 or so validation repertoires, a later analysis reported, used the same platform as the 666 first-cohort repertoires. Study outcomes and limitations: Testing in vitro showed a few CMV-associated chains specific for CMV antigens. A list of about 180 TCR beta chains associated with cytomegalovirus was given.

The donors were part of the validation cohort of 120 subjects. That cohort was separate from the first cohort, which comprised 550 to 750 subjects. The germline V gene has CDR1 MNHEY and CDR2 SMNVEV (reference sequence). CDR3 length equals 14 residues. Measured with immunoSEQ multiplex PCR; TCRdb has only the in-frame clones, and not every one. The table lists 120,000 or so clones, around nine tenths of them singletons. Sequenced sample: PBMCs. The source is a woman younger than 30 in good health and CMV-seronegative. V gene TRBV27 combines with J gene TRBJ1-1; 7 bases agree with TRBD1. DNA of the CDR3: TGTGCCTGCAGGACAGGCCAGCTGAACACTGAAGCTTTCTTT. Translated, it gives CACRTGQLNTEAFF.